One and the same sample provided the 19 T cell receptor beta chains below, sequenced in a study of T cells after yellow fever vaccination (dated by TCRdb to 2018 to 2020). Taken with the paper, the label for treatment or condition translates to: live attenuated yellow fever vaccine strain. Libraries were constructed by 5' RACE. Sequencer: Illumina HiSeq 2500. The public reads were quality trimmed at Q25 with fastp and then assembled into clones with MiXCR by TCRdb, keeping productive beta chains. Records with the same CDR3 protein are collapsed into one entry carrying the most frequent genes and DNA. The sample has approximately 260,000 distinct CDR3 sequences on record, 10% to 15% of them singletons. About 0.54% of the sample belongs to the ten largest clones. The sample in question was CD4+ T cells sorted from PBMCs, obtained 45 days after the yellow fever booster vaccination. These receptors were obtained from a man aged 25-45 years who received the YFV17D yellow fever vaccine.

This clonotype was seen a handful of times. The gene calls are TRBV24-1 and TRBJ2-3; D is perhaps TRBD2 (6 bases). Between the trimmed V and J ends, which lost 5 bases and 8 bases, there was a span of 13 bases. Looked up from germline, CDR1 is KGHDR and CDR2 is SFDVKD. This CDR3 is 13 amino acids long. This CDR3 reads CATSAGSGTTQYF. DNA of the CDR3: TGTGCCACCAGTGCTGGTAGCGGAACTACGCAGTATTTT.

This clonotype came up a few times. The CDR3 nucleotides are TGTGCCAGCAGCGCCTTAGGGGGGGGAGGTTATCAGCCCCAGCATTTT. This gives the protein CASSALGGGGYQPQHF. The chain links TRBV28 to TRBJ1-5; D may be TRBD1 (6 bases). The CDR3 runs to 16 residues. Trimming left V 6 bases short and J 5 bases short, with 20 bases between. Germline V gene data show CDR1 as MDHEN and CDR2 as SYDVKM.

This clonotype was observed a handful of times. The CDR3 spells CSAEPTTNTGELFF. CDR3 nucleotides: TGCAGCGCCGAACCGACTACAAACACCGGGGAGCTGTTTTTT. The chain couples TRBV29-1 to TRBJ2-2; TRBD2 is a possible D gene (5 bases). The CDR3 has 14 residues. The germline CDR1 and CDR2 sequences are SQVTM and ANQGSEA. V dropped 7 bases and J dropped 2 bases, with 14 bases sitting between them.

V usage is TRBV5-4 and J usage is TRBJ2-7, with D perhaps TRBD2 (6 bases). Trimming left V 4 bases short and J 3 bases short, with 14 bases between. This CDR3 comprises 14 residues. Per the germline V gene, CDR1 is SGHNT and CDR2 is YYREEE (reference sequence). For the CDR3, the DNA is TGTGCCAGCAGCAAGAAAATGGGGGGCTACGAGCAGTACTTC. It is translated as CASSKKMGGYEQYF.

The CDR3 sequence is CASSLGSSGRDNEQFF. In DNA, the CDR3 is TGTGCCAGCAGCTTAGGCTCTAGCGGGAGGGACAATGAGCAGTTCTTC. V usage is TRBV11-3 and J usage is TRBJ2-1, with TRBD2 identical over 12 bases. J lost 5 bases, V lost 1 base, and 3 bases had no gene match. The CDR3 covers 16 residues. Germline V lookup: CDR1 SGHNT, CDR2 YENEEA.

The rearrangement uses TRBV6-1 and TRBJ2-1; D is unresolved. CDR3 length equals 15 residues. Trimming pared 6 bases from V and 1 base from J, leaving 13 bases between. From germline, CDR1 is MNHNS and CDR2 SASEGT. CDR3 protein: CASSQSSSSYNEQFF. The DNA for the CDR3 is TGTGCCAGCAGCCAAAGTTCTAGTTCCTACAATGAGCAGTTCTTC.

The chain carries TRBV29-1 and TRBJ2-3; perhaps TRBD1 as D (6 bases). V lost 5 bases to trimming and J lost 2 bases, with 14 bases between them. CDR1 is SQVTM, CDR2 ANQGSEA, per germline. The CDR3 consists of 14 residues. The CDR3: CSVSSGHLTDTQYF. CDR3 bases: TGCAGCGTTTCTTCGGGACACCTCACAGATACGCAGTATTTT.

This clonotype was observed a handful of times. One end of the junction varies from germline; a read error may be responsible. The genes are TRBV7-2 and TRBJ2-3; 7 positions match TRBD2. Germline CDR1 reads SGHTA; CDR2 reads FQGNSA. There are 14 residues in the CDR3. CDR3 loop: CASRIGGSIDTQYF. In DNA form, the CDR3 reads TGTGCCAGCAGGATTGGCGGGAGCATAGATACGCAGTATTTT.

This clonotype was counted between two and nine times. The J gene is TRBJ2-3, the V gene TRBV7-2, with 12 bases aligning to TRBD2. After removal of 5 bases from V and 1 base from J, the junction contained 4 bases not matched to a gene. From germline, CDR1 is SGHTA and CDR2 FQGNSA. The CDR3 is 16 amino acids. In DNA, the CDR3 is TGTGCCAGCAGCCCAAGACTAGCGGGGGGCACAGATACGCAGTATTTT. It yields the protein CASSPRLAGGTDTQYF.

V and J are TRBV7-9 and TRBJ1-1, with 12 bases identical to TRBD1. CDR1 is SEHNR and CDR2 is FQNEAQ in the germline V gene (reference sequence). The J segment lost 4 bases and the V segment lost 6 bases, leaving 9 bases of the junction unmatched. The CDR3 is 16 amino acids. The CDR3 coding sequence is TGTGCCAGCAGATCCGGGACAGGGGGCGGGAGCACTGAAGCTTTCTTT. Its protein is CASRSGTGGGSTEAFF.

The rearrangement uses TRBV15 and TRBJ2-1, with TRBD2 matching over 11 bases. The germline V gene has CDR1 LNHNV and CDR2 YYDKDF (reference sequence). This CDR3 has 16 amino acids. After removal of 1 base from V and 7 bases from J, the junction contained 6 bases not matched to a gene. For the CDR3, the DNA is TGTGCCACCAGCAGAGTGGGTAGCGGGAGGGATAATGAGCAGTTCTTC. It specifies CATSRVGSGRDNEQFF.

This clonotype was observed a few times. V usage is TRBV7-9 and J usage is TRBJ2-7; 10 bases agree with TRBD2. The V segment lost 5 bases and the J segment 3 bases; nucleotides outside the gene matches: 10. Germline V gene sequence: CDR1 SEHNR, CDR2 FQNEAQ (reference sequence). The CDR3 covers 16 residues. The CDR3 nucleotides read TGTGCCAGCAGCCCCAAATTCCTAGCGGGAGTCTACGAGCAGTACTTC. Its translation: CASSPKFLAGVYEQYF. Based on the CDR3 plus reference TRBV7-9 and TRBJ2-7, the full variable domain is DTGVSQNPRHKITKRGQNVTFRCDPISEHNRLYWYRQTLGQGPEFLTYFQNEAQLEKSRLLSDRFSAERPKGSFSTLEIQRTEQGDSAMYLCASSPKFLAGVYEQYFGPGTRLTVT.

This clonotype occurred many times. The chain is built from TRBV7-9 and TRBJ2-3; TRBD2 agrees at 7 bases. In germline, CDR1 is SEHNR, CDR2 FQNEAQ (reference sequence). The ends lost 4 bases at V and 6 bases at J; junction bases unmatched: 10. The CDR3 totals 15 residues. The CDR3 reads CASSSGLAGADTQYF. CDR3 DNA: TGTGCCAGCAGCTCCGGTCTCGCGGGAGCGGATACGCAGTATTTT.

The V gene is TRBV20-1, the J gene TRBJ2-3; TRBD2 matches 12 bases. Germline lookup yields CDR1 DFQATT and CDR2 SNEGSKA (reference sequence). After removal of 5 bases from V and 7 bases from J, the junction contained 7 bases not matched to a gene. The CDR3 sequence is 14 residues long. CDR3 amino acids: CSAATSGSVNTQYF. CDR3 sequence (DNA): TGCAGTGCTGCGACTAGCGGGAGCGTGAATACGCAGTATTTT.

V is TRBV4-3 and J is TRBJ2-3; D gene uncertain. Germline V gene sequence: CDR1 LGHNA, CDR2 YSLEER. The V gene lost 0 bases and the J gene lost 6 bases, with 7 bases spanning the gap. This CDR3 region has 13 residues. The CDR3 loop is CASSQDILDTQYF. The CDR3 DNA follows: TGCGCCAGCAGCCAAGATATTTTGGATACGCAGTATTTT.

The rearrangement links TRBV3-1 to TRBJ2-1; 8 nucleotides align to TRBD2. The V gene end was trimmed by 4 bases and the J gene end by 6 bases; junction bases not matched to a gene: 11. Germline V gene lookup returns CDR1 LGHDT and CDR2 YNNKEL (reference sequence). CDR3 length equals 16 residues. This CDR3 is CASSRNGGRRLNEQFF. The CDR3, as DNA: TGTGCCAGCAGCCGGAATGGCGGGAGGAGGCTCAATGAGCAGTTCTTC.

The chain employs TRBV29-1 and TRBJ2-1; 12 bases agree with TRBD2. Trimming removed 3 bases from V and 4 bases from J; junction bases left unmatched: 4. The CDR3 length is 15 residues. Germline values: CDR1 SQVTM, CDR2 ANQGSEA. The CDR3 loop reads CSVDPTSGSYNEQFF. In DNA form, the CDR3 reads TGCAGCGTTGACCCGACTAGCGGGAGTTACAATGAGCAGTTCTTC.

The chain couples TRBV20-1 to TRBJ2-1; 7 positions agree with TRBD1. The V segment lost 5 bases and the J segment 3 bases; nucleotides outside the gene matches: 10. Germline CDR1 is DFQATT and CDR2 is SNEGSKA (reference sequence). This CDR3 has 15 residues. CDR3 amino acids: CSAGRGGGNYNEQFF. The CDR3 DNA sequence: TGCAGTGCTGGTCGAGGGGGCGGAAACTACAATGAGCAGTTCTTC.

This clonotype was counted between two and nine times. V and J are TRBV20-1 and TRBJ2-5; weak D call: TRBD2 (6 bases). This CDR3 spans 13 amino acids. The germline V and J ends were trimmed by 3 bases and 4 bases, with 12 bases remaining between them. CDR1 is DFQATT and CDR2 is SNEGSKA in the germline V gene (reference sequence). CDR3 coding DNA: TGCAGTGCTAGGGCCCTGCGGGGAGAGACCCAGTACTTC. The encoded protein is CSARALRGETQYF.